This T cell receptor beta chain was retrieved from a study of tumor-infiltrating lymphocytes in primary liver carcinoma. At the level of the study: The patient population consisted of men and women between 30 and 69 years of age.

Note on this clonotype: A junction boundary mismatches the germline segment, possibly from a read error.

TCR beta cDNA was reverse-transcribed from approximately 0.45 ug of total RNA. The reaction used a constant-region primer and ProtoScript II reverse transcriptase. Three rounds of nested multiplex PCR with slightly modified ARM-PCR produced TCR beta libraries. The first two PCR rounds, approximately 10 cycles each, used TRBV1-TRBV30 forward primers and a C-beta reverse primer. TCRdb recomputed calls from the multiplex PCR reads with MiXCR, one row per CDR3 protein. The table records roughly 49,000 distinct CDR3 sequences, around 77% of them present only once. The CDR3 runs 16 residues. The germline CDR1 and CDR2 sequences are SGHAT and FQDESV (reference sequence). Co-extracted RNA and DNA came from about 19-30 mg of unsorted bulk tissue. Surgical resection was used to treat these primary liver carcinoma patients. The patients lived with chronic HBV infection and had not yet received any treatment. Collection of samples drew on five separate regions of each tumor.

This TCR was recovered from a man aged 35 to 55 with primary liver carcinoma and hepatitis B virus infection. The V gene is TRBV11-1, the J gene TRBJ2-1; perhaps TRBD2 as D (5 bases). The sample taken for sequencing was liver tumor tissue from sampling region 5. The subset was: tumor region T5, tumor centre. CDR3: CASGPRVADSYNEQIF. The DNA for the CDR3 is TGTGCCAGTGGCCCCCGGGTGGCGGACTCCTACAATGAGCAGATCTTC.